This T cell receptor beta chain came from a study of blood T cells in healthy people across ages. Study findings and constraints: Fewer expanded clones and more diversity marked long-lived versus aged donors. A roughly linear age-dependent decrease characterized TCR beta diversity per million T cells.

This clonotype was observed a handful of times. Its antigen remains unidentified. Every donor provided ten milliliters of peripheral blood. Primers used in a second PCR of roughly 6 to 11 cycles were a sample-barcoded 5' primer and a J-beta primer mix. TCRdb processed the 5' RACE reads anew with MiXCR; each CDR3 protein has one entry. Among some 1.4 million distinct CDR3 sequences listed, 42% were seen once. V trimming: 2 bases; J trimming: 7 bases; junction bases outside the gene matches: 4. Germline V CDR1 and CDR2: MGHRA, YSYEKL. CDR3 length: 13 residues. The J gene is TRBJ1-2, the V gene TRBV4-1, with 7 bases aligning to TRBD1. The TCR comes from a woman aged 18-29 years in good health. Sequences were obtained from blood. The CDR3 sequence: CASSQSDRAGYTF. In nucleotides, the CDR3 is TGCGCCAGCAGCCAATCCGACAGGGCTGGCTACACCTTC.